The sequence of this TCR beta chain was determined in a study of early T cells in non-severe SARS-CoV-2 infection. Study-level information: Sequencing input comprised bulk RNA from unsorted whole blood; chain pairing was not available. Points from the study as a whole: Private and CD4 specificities were missed by VDJdb matching, skewed to anti-spike CD8.

Attachment of unique molecular identifiers to individual cDNA molecules was performed. One entry per CDR3 protein, called by TCRdb with MiXCR from the 5' RACE reads. The table records fewer than 65,000 distinct CDR3 sequences, 7.7% of them present only once. Germline values: CDR1 SQVTM, CDR2 ANQGSEA. The CDR3 loop spans 8 amino acids. Trimming took off 8 bases at V and 9 bases at J, with 6 bases between the two ends. As for this clonotype: Antigen unknown.

Here the sequenced sample was whole blood, taken at baseline. This chain joins TRBV29-1 and TRBJ2-3; D uncertain. This receptor was obtained from an adult who was a healthcare worker with PCR-confirmed SARS-CoV-2 infection or an uninfected control (not recorded which). CDR3 nucleotides: TGCAGCTCCGGGACGCAGTATTTT. Translating gives CSSGTQYF.